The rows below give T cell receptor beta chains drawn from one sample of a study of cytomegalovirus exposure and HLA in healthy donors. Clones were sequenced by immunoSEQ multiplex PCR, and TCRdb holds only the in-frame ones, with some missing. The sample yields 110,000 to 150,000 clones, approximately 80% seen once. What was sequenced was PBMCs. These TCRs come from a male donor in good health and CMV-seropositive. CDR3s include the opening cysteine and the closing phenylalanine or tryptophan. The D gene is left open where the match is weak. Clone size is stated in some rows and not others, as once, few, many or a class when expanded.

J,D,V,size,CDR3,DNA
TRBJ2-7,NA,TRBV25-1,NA,CASSVGGEQYF,TGTGCCAGCAGTGTAGGGGGCGAGCAGTACTTC
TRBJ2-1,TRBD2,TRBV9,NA,CASSYRLAGGPPSYNEQFF,TGTGCCAGCAGCTACCGACTAGCGGGAGGCCCCCCATCCTACAATGAGCAGTTCTTC
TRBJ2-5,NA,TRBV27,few,CASSLRQALGTQYF,TGTGCCAGCAGTTTACGACAAGCCTTGGGGACCCAGTACTTC
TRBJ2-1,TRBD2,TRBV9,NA,CASSYDTGGEQFF,TGTGCCAGCAGTTACGATACGGGAGGGGAGCAGTTCTTC
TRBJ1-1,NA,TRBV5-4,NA,CASSPARAQGHGEAFF,TGTGCCAGCAGCCCCGCCCGGGCCCAAGGACATGGGGAAGCTTTCTTT
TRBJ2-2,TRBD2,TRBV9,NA,CASSEGGDNTGELFF,TGTGCCAGCAGCGAGGGAGGGGACAACACCGGGGAGCTGTTTTTT
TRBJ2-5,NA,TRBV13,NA,CASSADRQETQYF,TGTGCCAGCAGCGCGGACAGACAAGAGACCCAGTACTTC
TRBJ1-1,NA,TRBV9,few,CASSVGPSGTEAFF,TGTGCCAGCAGCGTAGGTCCTTCGGGGACTGAAGCTTTCTTT
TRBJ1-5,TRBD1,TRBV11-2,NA,CASSLGQSNQPQHF,TGTGCCAGCAGCCTGGGACAGAGCAATCAGCCCCAGCATTTT
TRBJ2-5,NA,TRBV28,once,CASSARRRGETQYF,TGTGCCAGCAGTGCCCGGCGGAGAGGAGAGACCCAGTACTTC
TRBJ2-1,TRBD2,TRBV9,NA,CASSVEGLAGYNEQFF,TGTGCCAGCAGCGTAGAGGGACTAGCGGGCTACAATGAGCAGTTCTTC
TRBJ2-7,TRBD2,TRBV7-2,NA,CASSHPTSTGEQYF,TGTGCCAGCAGCCATCCGACTAGCACCGGCGAGCAGTACTTC
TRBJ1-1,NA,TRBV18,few,CASSPGQNTEAFF,TGTGCCAGCTCTCCCGGACAGAACACTGAAGCTTTCTTT
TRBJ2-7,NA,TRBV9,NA,CASSPRGIPSYEQYF,TGCGCCAGCAGCCCTCGAGGGATCCCCTCCTACGAGCAGTACTTC
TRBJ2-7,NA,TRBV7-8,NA,CASSTRGRQPYEQYF,TGTGCCAGCAGCACCAGAGGGCGGCAGCCCTACGAGCAGTACTTC
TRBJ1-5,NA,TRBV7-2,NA,CASSLTGQFNQPQHF,TGTGCCAGCAGCTTAACTGGACAGTTCAATCAGCCCCAGCATTTT
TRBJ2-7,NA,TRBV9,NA,CASSVSGAYGEQYF,TGTGCCAGCAGCGTTTCGGGAGCATATGGCGAGCAGTACTTC
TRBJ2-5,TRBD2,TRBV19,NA,CASSDPGGTQYF,TGTGCCAGTAGCGACCCGGGAGGGACCCAGTACTTC
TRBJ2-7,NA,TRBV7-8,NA,CASSSYRVGEQYF,TGTGCCAGCAGCAGTTACAGGGTTGGCGAGCAGTACTTC
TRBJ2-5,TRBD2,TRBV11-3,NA,CASSLGGGETQYF,TGTGCCAGCAGCTTAGGCGGGGGAGAGACCCAGTACTTC
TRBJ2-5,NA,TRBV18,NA,CASSPRSALQETQYF,TGTGCCAGCTCACCACGATCAGCGCTTCAAGAGACCCAGTACTTC
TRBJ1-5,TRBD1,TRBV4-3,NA,CASSQFVQGNQPQHF,TGCGCCAGCAGCCAATTCGTACAGGGGAACCAGCCCCAGCATTTT
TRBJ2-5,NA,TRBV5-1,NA,CASSLGRSRRETQYF,TGCGCCAGCAGCTTGGGGCGAAGTAGGAGAGAGACCCAGTACTTC
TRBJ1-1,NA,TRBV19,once,CASKIGQTEAFF,TGTGCCAGCAAGATCGGACAGACTGAAGCTTTCTTT
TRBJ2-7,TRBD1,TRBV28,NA,CASRRDSTYEQYF,TGTGCCAGCAGGAGGGACAGTACCTACGAGCAGTACTTC
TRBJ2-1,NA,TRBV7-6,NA,CASSLGRVGWEQFF,TGTGCCAGCAGCTTAGGGCGGGTAGGGTGGGAGCAGTTCTTC
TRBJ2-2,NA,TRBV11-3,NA,CASSLAGDTGELFF,TGTGCCAGCAGCTTAGCGGGGGACACCGGGGAGCTGTTTTTT
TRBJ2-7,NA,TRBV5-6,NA,CASSLFALPSDEQYF,TGTGCCAGCAGCTTGTTTGCCCTCCCCAGTGACGAGCAGTACTTC
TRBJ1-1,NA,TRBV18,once,CASSPGGLNTEAFF,TGTGCCAGCTCCCCTGGGGGGTTGAACACTGAAGCTTTCTTT
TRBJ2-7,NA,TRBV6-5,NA,CASSSALSTGYEQYF,TGTGCCAGCAGTTCTGCCCTATCGACCGGGTACGAGCAGTACTTC
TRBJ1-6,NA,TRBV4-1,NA,CASSQERQKRDSPLHF,TGCGCCAGCAGCCAAGAGCGACAGAAAAGGGATTCACCCCTCCACTTT
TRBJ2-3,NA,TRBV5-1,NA,CASSGGLGRTDTQYF,TGCGCCAGCAGCGGCGGACTCGGGCGTACAGATACGCAGTATTTT
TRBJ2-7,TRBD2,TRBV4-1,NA,CASSQGLAGVKAYEQYF,TGCGCCAGCAGCCAAGGGTTGGCGGGAGTCAAAGCCTACGAGCAGTACTTC
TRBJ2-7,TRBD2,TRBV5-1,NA,CASRTLAGGSEQYF,TGCGCCAGCAGGACACTAGCGGGAGGGTCCGAGCAGTACTTC
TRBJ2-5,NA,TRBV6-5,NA,CASKPGLNEETQYF,TGTGCCAGCAAGCCGGGACTTAACGAAGAGACCCAGTACTTC
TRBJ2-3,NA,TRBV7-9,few,CASSLGLSSTDTQYF,TGTGCCAGCAGCTTAGGGCTGTCGAGCACAGATACGCAGTATTTT
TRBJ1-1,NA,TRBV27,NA,CASSWGSLNTEAFF,TGTGCCAGCAGTTGGGGCAGTTTGAACACTGAAGCTTTCTTT
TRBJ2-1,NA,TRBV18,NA,CASSPEGVYNEQFF,TGTGCCAGCTCACCCGAGGGAGTCTACAATGAGCAGTTCTTC
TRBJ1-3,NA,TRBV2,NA,CASSVQGQGGNTIYF,TGTGCCAGCAGTGTCCAGGGCCAGGGGGGAAACACCATATATTTT
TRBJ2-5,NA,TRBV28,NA,CASSWVASSRETQYF,TGTGCCAGCAGTTGGGTGGCTAGCAGTCGTGAGACCCAGTACTTC
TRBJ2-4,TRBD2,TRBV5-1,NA,CASSGSSGGTKNIQYF,TGCGCCAGCAGCGGTTCTAGCGGGGGGACCAAAAACATTCAGTACTTC
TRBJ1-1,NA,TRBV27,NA,CASSPTPNTEAFF,TGTGCCAGCAGTCCGACACCGAACACTGAAGCTTTCTTT
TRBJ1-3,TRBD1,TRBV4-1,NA,CASSQGTGAGNTVYF,TGCGCCAGCAGCCAAGGGACAGGGGCTGGAAACACCGTATATTTT
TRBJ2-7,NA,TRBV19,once,CASSKGRTDSYEQYF,TGTGCCAGTAGTAAGGGAAGGACAGACTCCTACGAGCAGTACTTC
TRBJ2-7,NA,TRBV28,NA,CASSLKGWNEQYF,TGTGCCAGCAGTTTGAAGGGGTGGAACGAGCAGTACTTC
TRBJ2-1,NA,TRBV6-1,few,CASSELRGYDEQFF,TGTGCCAGCAGTGAATTGCGGGGTTACGATGAGCAGTTCTTC
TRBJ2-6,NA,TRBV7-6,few,CASSSLVRAGANVLTF,TGTGCCAGCAGCTCCCTCGTCAGGGCTGGGGCCAACGTCCTGACTTTC
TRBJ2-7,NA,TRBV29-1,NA,CSVAGQSSYEQYF,TGCAGCGTTGCAGGGCAGTCCTCCTACGAGCAGTACTTC
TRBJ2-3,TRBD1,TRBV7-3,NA,CASSRTGQDTDTQYF,TGTGCCAGCAGCCGAACGGGACAGGATACAGATACGCAGTATTTT
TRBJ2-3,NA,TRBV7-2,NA,CASSSGGLRMSTDTQYF,TGTGCCAGCAGCTCCGGGGGACTCCGGATGAGCACAGATACGCAGTATTTT
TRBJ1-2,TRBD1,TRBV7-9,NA,CSSTRTGGYYGYTF,TGTTCCAGCACGAGGACAGGGGGTTATTATGGCTACACCTTC
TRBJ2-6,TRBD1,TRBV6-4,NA,CASSRGLSGANVLTF,TGTGCCAGCAGTAGGGGGCTCTCTGGGGCCAACGTCCTGACTTTC
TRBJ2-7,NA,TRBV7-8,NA,CASSGDTSYEQYF,TGTGCCAGCAGCGGGGACACCTCCTACGAGCAGTACTTC
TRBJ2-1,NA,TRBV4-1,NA,CASSQDLAGSYNEQFF,TGCGCCAGCAGCCAAGATTTGGCGGGTTCCTACAATGAGCAGTTCTTC
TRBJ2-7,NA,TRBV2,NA,CASSADSSYEQYF,TGTGCCAGCAGTGCTGACAGCTCCTACGAGCAGTACTTC